These 4 T cell receptor beta chains were all obtained from the same sample, sequenced in a study of cytomegalovirus exposure and HLA in healthy donors (dated by TCRdb to about 2017). The library was made by the immunoSEQ multiplex PCR assay. For the multiplex PCR, a mixture combining 60 forward primers for TCR Vbeta segments and 13 reverse primers for TCR Jbeta segments was used. TCRdb took over this immuneACCESS table, retaining in-frame rearrangements with V and J assigned. Such tables are incomplete; in checked studies, under half of the missing clones stem from an unresolved V gene, and the remainder is unexplained. A total of roughly 150,000 clones appear in this sample, about 81% of them only once. The ten biggest clones cover 1.5% to 2% of the sample. The sequencing input was PBMCs. Every receptor here comes from a woman aged 18-29 years in good health and CMV-seronegative.

The rearrangement uses TRBV2 and TRBJ1-5, with D tentatively TRBD1 (5 bases). The CDR3 spans 15 residues. Germline values: CDR1 SNHLY, CDR2 FYNNEI. Between the trimmed V and J ends, which lost 4 bases and 0 bases, there was a span of 10 bases. The DNA of the CDR3 is TGTGCCAGCAGTGCCCGACAGCATAGCAATCAGCCCCAGCATTTT. Its protein product is CASSARQHSNQPQHF. Complete variable domain (other parts from reference TRBV2 and TRBJ1-5): EPEVTQTPSHQVTQMGQEVILRCVPISNHLYFYWYRQILGQKVEFLVSFYNNEISEKSEIFDDQFSVERPDGSNFTLKIRSTKLEDSAMYFCASSARQHSNQPQHFGDGTRLSIL.

CDR3 loop: CASSLRTGGDYNEQFF. In DNA, the CDR3 is TGTGCCAGCAGCCTGAGGACAGGGGGCGACTACAATGAGCAGTTCTTC. V usage is TRBV9 and J usage is TRBJ2-1, with 11 bases identical to TRBD1. The CDR3 sequence is 16 residues long. Germline trimming cut 4 bases from V and 3 bases from J; bases unmatched to any gene: 6. The germline CDR1 and CDR2 sequences are SGDLS and YYNGEE.

The chain recombines TRBV19 with TRBJ2-1, with TRBD2 matching 9 bases. The trim removed 7 bases at V and 5 bases at J, leaving 6 bases unmatched. CDR1 and CDR2 from the germline V gene are LNHDA and SQIVND (reference sequence). The CDR3 spans 14 residues. CDR3: CASISGTSNNEQFF. CDR3 nucleotide sequence: TGTGCCAGTATCTCCGGGACTAGCAACAATGAGCAGTTCTTC.

The chain is built from TRBV5-8 and TRBJ2-7; 9 nucleotides match TRBD1. Germline trimming cut 0 bases from V and 1 base from J; bases unmatched to any gene: 5. CDR1 is SGHTS and CDR2 is YDEGEE in the germline V gene. The CDR3 has 16 amino acids. The CDR3 loop reads CASSLGPGTGSYEQYF. The CDR3 DNA sequence: TGTGCCAGCAGCTTGGGGCCCGGGACAGGGTCCTACGAGCAGTACTTC.